This is a list of T cell receptor beta chains from one sample in a study of T cell changes during pregnancy in multiple sclerosis. Clones were sequenced by immunoSEQ multiplex PCR, and TCRdb holds only the in-frame ones, with some missing. The table includes about 110,000 clones, 85% to 95% detected once. Sample: peripheral blood, taken after pregnancy. These receptors were obtained from a female donor with multiple sclerosis, enrolled in a pregnancy study. The CDR3 runs from the conserved cysteine through the conserved F or W. D genes are given only for firm matches. Size tells how often a clone was seen (once, few, many) or the class of an expanded clone, and some rows leave it out.

>TRBD2|.|TRBV11-3|TRBJ2-1
TGTGCCAGCAGCTTAACTAGCGGAAACAATGAGCAGTTCTTC
CASSLTSGNNEQFF
>TRBD1|.|TRBV6-1|TRBJ1-5
TGTGCCAGCAGTGAAGCGCTACAGGGGGCACCTCAGCCCCAGCATTTT
CASSEALQGAPQPQHF
>.|.|TRBV2|TRBJ1-1
TGTGCCAGCAGTGTATGGAACACTGAAGCTTTCTTT
CASSVWNTEAFF
>.|.|TRBV19|TRBJ1-6
TGTGCCAGTAGTAGGGTTCGGGATTCACCCCTCCACTTT
CASSRVRDSPLHF
>TRBD2|.|TRBV10-3|TRBJ2-3
TGTGCCATCAGCCAAGCGGGGCCCACAGATACGCAGTATTTT
CAISQAGPTDTQYF
>.|.|TRBV7-9|TRBJ2-1
TGTGCCAGCAGGCCGACATCAACTGAGCAGTTCTTC
CASRPTSTEQFF
>.|.|TRBV5-1|TRBJ1-3
TGCGCCAGCAGCTCAGCAGGGGACCCCTCTGGAAACACCATATATTTT
CASSSAGDPSGNTIYF
>.|once|TRBV28|TRBJ1-1
TGTGCCAGCAGCCTGCGGGGGTACGGTGAAGCTTTCTTT
CASSLRGYGEAFF
>.|.|TRBV29-1|TRBJ2-5
TGCAGCGTTGGGGAGGAGACCCAGTACTTC
CSVGEETQYF
>.|.|TRBV7-3|TRBJ2-3
TGTGCCAGCAGCCCTCGGTTAGCTACCGATACGCAGTATTTT
CASSPRLATDTQYF
>.|.|TRBV19|TRBJ2-5
TGTGCCAGTAGTACACTCCAGGAGGGAGCGGTCGAGACCCAGTACTTC
CASSTLQEGAVETQYF
>TRBD1|.|TRBV9|TRBJ1-4
TGTGCCAGCAGCGTATCGGGGTTCGGGACAGGGAATGAAAAACTGTTTTTT
CASSVSGFGTGNEKLFF
>TRBD2|.|TRBV27|TRBJ2-1
TGTGCCAGCAGAGGTGAGAGCGGGGGTTCGCGGGAGCAGTTCTTC
CASRGESGGSREQFF
>TRBD2|.|TRBV27|TRBJ2-1
TGTGCCAGCAGGTTGAGCGGGATTGGGTGGAATGAGCAGTTCTTC
CASRLSGIGWNEQFF
>.|.|TRBV18|TRBJ1-5
TGTGCCAGCTCACCAGGGGGCTGGGGCAATCAGCCCCAGCATTTT
CASSPGGWGNQPQHF
>TRBD1|.|TRBV5-8|TRBJ1-1
TGTGCCAGCCCCAAGGCAGGGGGCGGGATAGGCACTGAAGCTTTCTTT
CASPKAGGGIGTEAFF
>TRBD2|once|TRBV7-2|TRBJ2-1
TGTGCCAGCAGCGCATCGCGCGTAGCGGGACTTGGGACCTACAATGAGCAGTTCTTC
CASSASRVAGLGTYNEQFF
>.|.|TRBV5-6|TRBJ1-5
TGTGCCAGCAGCTTGGCGGGGGGGGCACAGCCCCAGCATTTT
CASSLAGGAQPQHF
>TRBD2|once|TRBV9|TRBJ2-3
TGTGCCAGCAGCGAGGGACTAGCGGGAGTTGTTAAGTATTTT
CASSEGLAGVVKYF
>TRBD1|.|TRBV6-1|TRBJ1-1
TGTGCCAGCAGAAAGACAGGGGAAGCTTTCTTT
CASRKTGEAFF
>TRBD2|.|TRBV19|TRBJ2-1
TGTGCCAGTAGTATAGCTTTTGGGGCGGGAGGGCCCAATGAGCAGTTCTTC
CASSIAFGAGGPNEQFF
>.|.|TRBV18|TRBJ1-2
TGTGCCAGCTCACCACTAGGCGGGGCCAACTATGGCTACACCTTC
CASSPLGGANYGYTF